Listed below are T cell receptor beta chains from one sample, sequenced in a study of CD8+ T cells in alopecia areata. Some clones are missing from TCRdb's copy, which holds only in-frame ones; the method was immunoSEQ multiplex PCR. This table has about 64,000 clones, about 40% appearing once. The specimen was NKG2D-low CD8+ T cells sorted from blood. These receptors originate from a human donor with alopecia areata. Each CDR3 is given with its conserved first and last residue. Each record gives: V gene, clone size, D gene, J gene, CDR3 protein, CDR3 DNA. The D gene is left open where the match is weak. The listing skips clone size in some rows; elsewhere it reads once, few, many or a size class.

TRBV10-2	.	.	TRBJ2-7	CASTPGPVSYEQYF	TGCGCCAGCACCCCAGGCCCAGTCTCCTACGAGCAGTACTTC
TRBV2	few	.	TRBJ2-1	CASIGGKGEQFF	TGTGCCAGCATTGGCGGAAAGGGTGAGCAGTTCTTC
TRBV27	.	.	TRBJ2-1	CASSLGTYNEQFF	TGTGCCAGCAGTTTAGGAACCTACAATGAGCAGTTCTTC
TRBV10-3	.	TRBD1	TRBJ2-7	CAISEAGTGSYEQYF	TGTGCCATCAGTGAGGCCGGGACAGGCTCCTACGAGCAGTACTTC
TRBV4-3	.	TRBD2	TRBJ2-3	CASSQDRGVADTQYF	TGCGCCAGCAGCCAAGATCGGGGGGTGGCAGATACGCAGTATTTT
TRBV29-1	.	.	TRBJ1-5	CSVRGQTADQPQHF	TGCAGCGTACGGGGTCAAACGGCCGACCAGCCCCAGCATTTT
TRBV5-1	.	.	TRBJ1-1	CASSLARQGDEAFF	TGCGCCAGCAGCTTGGCAAGGCAAGGCGATGAAGCTTTCTTT
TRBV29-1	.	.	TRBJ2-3	CSVEGTESSTDTQYF	TGCAGCGTTGAAGGGACAGAGTCTAGCACAGATACGCAGTATTTT
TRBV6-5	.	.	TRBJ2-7	CASSYSGHYEQYF	TGTGCCAGCAGTTACTCCGGGCATTACGAGCAGTACTTC
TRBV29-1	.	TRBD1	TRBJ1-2	CSVTTGVDYGYTF	TGCAGCGTTACGACAGGGGTCGACTATGGCTACACCTTC
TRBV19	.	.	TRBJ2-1	CASSTWGNEQFF	TGTGCCAGTAGTACATGGGGCAATGAGCAGTTCTTC
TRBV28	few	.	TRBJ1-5	CASSLGQNQPQHF	TGTGCCAGCAGCCTAGGACAGAATCAGCCCCAGCATTTT
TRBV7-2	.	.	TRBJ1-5	CASSLARAAGSNQPQHF	TGTGCCAGCAGCTTAGCACGTGCGGCGGGTAGCAATCAGCCCCAGCATTTT
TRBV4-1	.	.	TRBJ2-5	CASSHGPLQETQYF	TGCGCCAGCAGCCACGGGCCACTCCAAGAGACCCAGTACTTC
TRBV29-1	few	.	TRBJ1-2	CSVVGSRGRGYTF	TGCAGCGTTGTGGGGTCCAGGGGACGCGGCTACACCTTC
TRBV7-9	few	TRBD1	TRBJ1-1	CASSPQQGAGSTEAFF	TGTGCCAGCAGCCCCCAGCAGGGGGCGGGGAGCACTGAAGCTTTCTTT
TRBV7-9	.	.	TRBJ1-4	CASSLWDEKLFF	TGTGCCAGCAGCTTATGGGACGAAAAACTGTTTTTT
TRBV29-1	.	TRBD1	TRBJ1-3	CSSTGTGNTIYF	TGCAGCTCGACAGGGACCGGAAACACCATATATTTT
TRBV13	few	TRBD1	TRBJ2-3	CASSQGQRVDTQYF	TGTGCCAGCAGCCAGGGACAGAGGGTAGATACGCAGTATTTT
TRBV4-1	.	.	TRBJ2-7	CASSQEEGRIYEQYF	TGCGCCAGCAGCCAAGAGGAGGGGCGGATTTACGAGCAGTACTTC
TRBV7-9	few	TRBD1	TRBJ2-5	CASSRSRGLEETQYF	TGTGCCAGCAGCCGTTCCAGGGGGCTCGAAGAGACCCAGTACTTC
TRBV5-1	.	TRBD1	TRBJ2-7	CASSYDRADEQYF	TGCGCCAGCAGCTATGACAGGGCAGACGAGCAGTACTTC
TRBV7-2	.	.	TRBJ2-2	CASSWFSGTGELFF	TGTGCCAGCAGCTGGTTTTCAGGCACCGGGGAGCTGTTTTTT
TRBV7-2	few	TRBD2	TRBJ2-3	CASSLESGAFTDTQYF	TGTGCCAGCAGCTTAGAGAGCGGGGCCTTCACAGATACGCAGTATTTT
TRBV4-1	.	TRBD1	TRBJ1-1	CASSQEPIGQGAPEAFF	TGCGCCAGCAGCCAAGAGCCCATCGGACAGGGGGCTCCTGAAGCTTTCTTT
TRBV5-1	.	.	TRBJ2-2	CASRQDGELFF	TGCGCCAGCAGACAGGACGGGGAGCTGTTTTTT
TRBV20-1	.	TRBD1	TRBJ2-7	CSAGDRVEQYF	TGCAGTGCTGGGGACAGGGTAGAGCAGTACTTC
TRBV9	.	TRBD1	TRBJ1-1	CASSAGQGTEAFF	TGTGCCAGCAGCGCCGGACAGGGGACTGAAGCTTTCTTT
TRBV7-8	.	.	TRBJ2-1	CASSSDSYSNNEQFF	TGTGCCAGCAGCTCTGACTCTTATAGCAACAATGAGCAGTTCTTC
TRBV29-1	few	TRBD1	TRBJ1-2	CSVDSGQGPYGYTF	TGCAGCGTTGACTCTGGACAGGGGCCCTATGGCTACACCTTC
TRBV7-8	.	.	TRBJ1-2	CASSLGVGSNYGYTF	TGTGCCAGCAGCTTAGGTGTGGGATCTAACTATGGCTACACCTTC
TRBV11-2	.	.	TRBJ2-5	CASSLQKETQYF	TGTGCCAGCAGTTTACAGAAAGAGACCCAGTACTTC
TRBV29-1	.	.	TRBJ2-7	CSVEFSGSSYEQYF	TGCAGCGTTGAGTTTTCAGGGAGCTCCTACGAGCAGTACTTC
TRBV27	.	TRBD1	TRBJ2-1	CASSWGQNNEQFF	TGTGCCAGCAGTTGGGGACAGAACAATGAGCAGTTCTTC
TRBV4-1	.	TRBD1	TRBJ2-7	CASSQAHRGQGEQYF	TGCGCCAGCAGCCAAGCCCACAGGGGGCAGGGCGAGCAGTACTTC
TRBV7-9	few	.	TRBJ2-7	CASSAWTDTYEQYF	TGTGCCAGCAGCGCTTGGACGGACACCTACGAGCAGTACTTC
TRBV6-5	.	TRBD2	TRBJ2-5	CASSFGTSVSQETQYF	TGTGCCAGCAGTTTCGGGACTAGCGTAAGCCAAGAGACCCAGTACTTC
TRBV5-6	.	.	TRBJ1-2	CASSLRFAGAVGYTF	TGTGCCAGCAGCTTGAGATTCGCAGGGGCCGTAGGCTACACCTTC
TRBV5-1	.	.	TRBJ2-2	CASGLTGNTGELFF	TGCGCCAGCGGCCTGACAGGGAACACCGGGGAGCTGTTTTTT
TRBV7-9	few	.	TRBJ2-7	CASSLIGRQDEQYF	TGTGCCAGCAGCTTAATCGGCCGACAGGACGAGCAGTACTTC
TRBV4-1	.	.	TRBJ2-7	CASSQDGGRTYEQYF	TGCGCCAGCAGCCAAGATGGGGGACGGACCTACGAGCAGTACTTC
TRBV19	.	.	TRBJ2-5	CASSPRQGETQYF	TGTGCCAGTAGTCCCAGACAAGGGGAGACCCAGTACTTC
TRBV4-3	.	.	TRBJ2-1	CASSQDHGSSYNEQFF	TGCGCCAGCAGCCAAGATCACGGGTCCTCCTACAATGAGCAGTTCTTC